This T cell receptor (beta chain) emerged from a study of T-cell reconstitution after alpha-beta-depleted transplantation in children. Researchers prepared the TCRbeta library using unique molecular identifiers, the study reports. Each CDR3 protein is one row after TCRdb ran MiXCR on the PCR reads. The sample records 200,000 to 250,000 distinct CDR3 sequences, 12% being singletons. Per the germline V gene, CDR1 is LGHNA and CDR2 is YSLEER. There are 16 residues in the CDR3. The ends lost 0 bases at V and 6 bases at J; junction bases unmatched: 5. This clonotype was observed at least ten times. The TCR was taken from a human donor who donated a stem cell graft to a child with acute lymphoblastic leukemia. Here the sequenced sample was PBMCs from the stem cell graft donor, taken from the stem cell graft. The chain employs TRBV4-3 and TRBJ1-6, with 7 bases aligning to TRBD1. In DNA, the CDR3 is TGCGCCAGCAGCCAAGAAGGGGACAGAGGTAATTCACCCCTCCACTTT. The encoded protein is CASSQEGDRGNSPLHF.